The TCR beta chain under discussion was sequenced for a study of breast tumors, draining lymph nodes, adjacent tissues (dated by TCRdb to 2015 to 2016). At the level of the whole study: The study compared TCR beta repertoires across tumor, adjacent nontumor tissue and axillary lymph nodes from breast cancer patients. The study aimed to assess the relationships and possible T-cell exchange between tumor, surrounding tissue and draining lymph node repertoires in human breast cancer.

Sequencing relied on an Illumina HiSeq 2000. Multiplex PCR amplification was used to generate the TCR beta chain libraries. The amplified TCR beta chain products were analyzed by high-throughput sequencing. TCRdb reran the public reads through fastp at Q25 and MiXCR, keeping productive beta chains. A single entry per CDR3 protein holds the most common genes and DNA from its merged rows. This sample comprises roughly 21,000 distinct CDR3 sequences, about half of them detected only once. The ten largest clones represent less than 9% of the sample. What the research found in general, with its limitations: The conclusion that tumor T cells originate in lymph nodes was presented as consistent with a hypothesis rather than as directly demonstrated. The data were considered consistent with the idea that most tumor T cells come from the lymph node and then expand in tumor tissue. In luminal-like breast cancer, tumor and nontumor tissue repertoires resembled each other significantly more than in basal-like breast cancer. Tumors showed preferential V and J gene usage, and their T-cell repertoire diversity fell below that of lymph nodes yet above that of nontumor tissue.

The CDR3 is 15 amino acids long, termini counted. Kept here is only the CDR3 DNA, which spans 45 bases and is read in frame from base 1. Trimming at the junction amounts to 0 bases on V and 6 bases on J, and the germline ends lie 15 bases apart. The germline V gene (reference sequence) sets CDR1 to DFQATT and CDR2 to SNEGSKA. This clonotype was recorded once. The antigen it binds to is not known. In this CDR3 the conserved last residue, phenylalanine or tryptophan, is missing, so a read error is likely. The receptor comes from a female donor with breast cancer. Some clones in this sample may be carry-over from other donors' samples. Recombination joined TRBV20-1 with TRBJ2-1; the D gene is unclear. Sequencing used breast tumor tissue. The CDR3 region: CSAREARQVPNEQFS. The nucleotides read TGCAGTGCTAGAGAAGCTCGCCAGGTCCCCAATGAGCAGTTCTCC.